One T cell receptor (beta chain) is described in this entry. Its specificity is not known. This specimen comes from a study of T cell responses to AZD1222 COVID-19 vaccine. Broader study findings: Among AZD1222 vaccinees, only five or six were seropositive at baseline. Donors skewed white British and female; clonal diversity was possibly underestimated.

The CDR3 is 16 residues long. Germline lookup yields CDR1 SGHAT and CDR2 FQNNGV. The V and J ends lost 5 bases and 1 base, in that order; junction bases with no gene match: 4. Data came from immunoSEQ multiplex PCR; TCRdb stores just in-frame clones and leaves some out. The sample carries approximately 120,000 clones, 84% recorded once. The origin of this receptor is an adult who received the AZD1222 COVID-19 vaccine. Here the sequenced sample was peripheral blood, taken 28 days after the second AZD1222 dose. V usage is TRBV11-2 and J usage is TRBJ2-2; the match to TRBD2 covers 10 bases. This CDR3 reads CASSEIAGGNTGELFF. CDR3 nucleotides: TGTGCCAGCAGCGAAATAGCGGGGGGGAACACCGGGGAGCTGTTTTTT.